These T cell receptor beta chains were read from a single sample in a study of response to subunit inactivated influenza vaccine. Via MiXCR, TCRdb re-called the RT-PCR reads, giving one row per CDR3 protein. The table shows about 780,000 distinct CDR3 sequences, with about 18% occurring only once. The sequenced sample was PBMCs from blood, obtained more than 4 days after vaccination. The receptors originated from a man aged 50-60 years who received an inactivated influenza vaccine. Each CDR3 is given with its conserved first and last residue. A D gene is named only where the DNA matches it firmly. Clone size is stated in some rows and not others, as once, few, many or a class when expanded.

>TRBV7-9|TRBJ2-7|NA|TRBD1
TGTGCCAGCAGCTTAGATAGGACAGGGGTTGCCGAGCAGTACTTC
CASSLDRTGVAEQYF
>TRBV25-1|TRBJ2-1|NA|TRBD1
TGTGCCAGCAGTGAGGGGGACAGGGGGCGGTATAATGAGCAGTTCTTC
CASSEGDRGRYNEQFF
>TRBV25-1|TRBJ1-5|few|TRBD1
TGTGCCAGCAGTGAATCGGGACAGGGGATCAATCAGCCCCAGCATTTT
CASSESGQGINQPQHF
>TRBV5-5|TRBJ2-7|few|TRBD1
TGTGCCAGCAGAACCGGGACAGGGATCTACGAGCAGTACTTC
CASRTGTGIYEQYF
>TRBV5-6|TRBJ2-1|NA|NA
TGTGCCAGCACGCAGGGCCCCCTGGCCTACAATGAGCAGTTCTTC
CASTQGPLAYNEQFF
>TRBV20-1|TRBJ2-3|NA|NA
TGCAGTGCTCCAGCCGGCGGAGTAACAGATACGCAGTATTTT
CSAPAGGVTDTQYF
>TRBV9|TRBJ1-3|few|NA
TGTGCCAGCAGCGGCGGGACGGGGGGCCCCATATATTTT
CASSGGTGGPIYF
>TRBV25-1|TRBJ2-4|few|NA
TGTGCCAGCAGTGGCCTCGGGGGGCCAAAAAACATTCAGTACTTC
CASSGLGGPKNIQYF
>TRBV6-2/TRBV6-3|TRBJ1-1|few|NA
TGTGCCAGCAGGGCACGGGGGGAAGCTTTCTTT
CASRARGEAFF
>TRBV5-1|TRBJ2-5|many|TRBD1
TGCGCCAGCAGCTTGTCAGGGGGCCTTATACAGACCCAGTACTTC
CASSLSGGLIQTQYF
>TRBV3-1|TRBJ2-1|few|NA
TGTGCCAGCAGCCAAGTCGGTGCACGGAATGAGCAGTTCTTC
CASSQVGARNEQFF
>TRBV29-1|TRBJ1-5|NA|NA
TGCAGCGTGACTCAGGGTGGAGGCAATCAGCCCCAGCATTTT
CSVTQGGGNQPQHF
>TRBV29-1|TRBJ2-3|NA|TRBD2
TGCAGCGTTGAAGGGACTCTAGCGGGGATGGCAGATACGCAGTATTTT
CSVEGTLAGMADTQYF
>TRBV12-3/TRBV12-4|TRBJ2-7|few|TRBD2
TGTGCCAGCAGGCGGGGGGGCGGCTACGAGCAGTACTTC
CASRRGGGYEQYF
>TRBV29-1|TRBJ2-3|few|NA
TGCAGCGTTGAAGTGAGGGGCCAAGCGGCAGATACGCAGTATTTT
CSVEVRGQAADTQYF
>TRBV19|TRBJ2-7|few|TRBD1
TGTGCCAGTAGTACGCTAACGGGACAGGGAAGATACGAGCAGTACTTC
CASSTLTGQGRYEQYF
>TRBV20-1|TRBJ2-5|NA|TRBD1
TGCAGTGCTAGACGCCAGGGGGCAGAGACCCAGTACTTC
CSARRQGAETQYF
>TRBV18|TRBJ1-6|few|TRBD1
TGTGCCAGCTCACCGGGACAGGGGGCCAATTCACCCCTCCACTTT
CASSPGQGANSPLHF
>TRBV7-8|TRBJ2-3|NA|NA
TGTGCCAGCAGCTTAGGGGCCTCGCCGGGTACGCAGTATTTT
CASSLGASPGTQYF
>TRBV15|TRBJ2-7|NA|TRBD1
TGTGCCACCAGCAGAAAACGGACAGGGGCGAAGGTCGACGAGCAGTACTTC
CATSRKRTGAKVDEQYF
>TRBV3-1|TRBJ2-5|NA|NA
TGTGCCAGCAGCCAAGAAGTGCAGAAAGAGACCCAGTACTTC
CASSQEVQKETQYF
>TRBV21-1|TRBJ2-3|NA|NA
TGTGCCAGCAGCAAGGAGACCGGGACAGACTCCACAGATACGCAGTATTTT
CASSKETGTDSTDTQYF
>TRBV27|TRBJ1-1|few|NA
TGTGCCAGCAGTTTACTTTGGGATCCTACCCACACTGAAGCTTTCTTT
CASSLLWDPTHTEAFF
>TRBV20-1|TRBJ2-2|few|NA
TGCAGTGTCCCAACCTTTACACGAGGCGGGGAGCTGTTTTTT
CSVPTFTRGGELFF
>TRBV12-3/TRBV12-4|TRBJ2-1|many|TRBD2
TGTGCCAGCAGTTTACCCAGCGGGATGGGCAATGAGCAGTTCTTC
CASSLPSGMGNEQFF
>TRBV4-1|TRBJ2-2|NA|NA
TGCGCCAGCAGCCAACAGGGGTTCGGGGAGCTGTTTTTT
CASSQQGFGELFF
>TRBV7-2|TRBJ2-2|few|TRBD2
TGTGCCAGCAGCCCTCTTGGACTAGCGGGAGTTCGCGGGGAGCTGTTTTTT
CASSPLGLAGVRGELFF
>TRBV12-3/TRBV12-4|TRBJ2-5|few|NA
TGTGCCAGCGGTCTGGGCCAAGAGACCCAGTACTTC
CASGLGQETQYF
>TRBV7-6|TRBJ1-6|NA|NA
TGTGCCAGCAGCTTAGATCCCGGTGCTAATTCACCCCTCCACTTT
CASSLDPGANSPLHF
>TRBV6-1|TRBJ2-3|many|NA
TGTGCCAGCAATCGCGATAGCACAGATACGCAGTATTTT
CASNRDSTDTQYF
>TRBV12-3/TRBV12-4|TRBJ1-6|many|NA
TGTGCCAGCAGCGTCGGAGGTTCACCCCTCCACTTT
CASSVGGSPLHF
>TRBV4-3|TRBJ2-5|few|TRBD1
TGCGCCAGCAGCCAGGACAGGGCAAAGACCCAGTACTTC
CASSQDRAKTQYF
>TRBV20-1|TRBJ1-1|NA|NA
TGCAGTGCTGGTGCCGGGGGGAACACTGAAGCTTTCTTT
CSAGAGGNTEAFF
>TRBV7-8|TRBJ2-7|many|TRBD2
TGTGCCAGCAGCACGACTAGCAGTATCGCCCTCGAGCAGTACTTC
CASSTTSSIALEQYF
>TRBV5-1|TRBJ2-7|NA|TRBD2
TGCGCCAGCAGCATAGCGGGGGGGGCTACCTACGAGCAGTACTTC
CASSIAGGATYEQYF
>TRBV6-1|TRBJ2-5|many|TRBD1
TGTGCCAGCAGTGAGACAGGGATTGGGGAGACCCAGTACTTC
CASSETGIGETQYF
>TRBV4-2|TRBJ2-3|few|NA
TGTGCCAGCAGCCACCACTACGGGCAGTATTTT
CASSHHYGQYF
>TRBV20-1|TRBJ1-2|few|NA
TGCAGTGCTAGTCCGGGCAGAGGCAAAGTGGGCTACACCTTC
CSASPGRGKVGYTF
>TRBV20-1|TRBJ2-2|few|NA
TGCAGTGCTCCATACGGCCACCGACAGGCCGGGGAGCTGTTTTTT
CSAPYGHRQAGELFF
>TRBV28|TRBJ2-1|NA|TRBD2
TGTGCCAGCAGAACCTGGCGGGAGTATTCCTACAATGAGCAGTTCTTC
CASRTWREYSYNEQFF
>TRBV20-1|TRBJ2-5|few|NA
TGCAGTGCTAGACTAATCCGGGGGGCCTACCAAGAGACCCAGTACTTC
CSARLIRGAYQETQYF
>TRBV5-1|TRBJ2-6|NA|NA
TGCGCCAGCAGCTTGCACACAGAGCTTGCCTCTGGGGCCAACGTCCTGACTTTC
CASSLHTELASGANVLTF
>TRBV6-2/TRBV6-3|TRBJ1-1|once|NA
TGTGCCAGCAGGCGGCCGATTGACAGTGAAGCTTTCTTT
CASRRPIDSEAFF
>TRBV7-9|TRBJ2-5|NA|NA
TGTGCCAGCATGAGCGAATGGTACCAAGAGACCCAGTACTTC
CASMSEWYQETQYF
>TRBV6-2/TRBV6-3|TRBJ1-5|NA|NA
TGTGCCAGCAGTTACCGGGGTATTGGTAATCAGCCCCAGCATTTT
CASSYRGIGNQPQHF
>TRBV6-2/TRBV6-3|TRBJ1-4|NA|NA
TGTGCCAGCAGTTACGGGGCTTCAGGGAGAAAACTGTTTTTT
CASSYGASGRKLFF
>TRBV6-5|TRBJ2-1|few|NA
TGTGCCAGCAGTTACAAGGAGCCATACAATGAGCAGTTCTTC
CASSYKEPYNEQFF
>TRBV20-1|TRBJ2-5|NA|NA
TGCAGTGCTAGAGATTTGTTATCTCGAGAGACCCAGTACTTC
CSARDLLSRETQYF
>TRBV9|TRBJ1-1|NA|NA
TGTGCCAGCAGCGTAGCCCCCACAGGGAGCACTGAAGCTTTCTTT
CASSVAPTGSTEAFF
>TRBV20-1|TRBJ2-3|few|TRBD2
TGCAGTGCCACGAGCGGGGGTGCAGATACGCAGTATTTT
CSATSGGADTQYF
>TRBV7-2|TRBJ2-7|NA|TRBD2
TGTGCCAGCAGCTTAGTTTGGGCTAGCGGGAGGGCCGGCGAGCAGTACTTC
CASSLVWASGRAGEQYF